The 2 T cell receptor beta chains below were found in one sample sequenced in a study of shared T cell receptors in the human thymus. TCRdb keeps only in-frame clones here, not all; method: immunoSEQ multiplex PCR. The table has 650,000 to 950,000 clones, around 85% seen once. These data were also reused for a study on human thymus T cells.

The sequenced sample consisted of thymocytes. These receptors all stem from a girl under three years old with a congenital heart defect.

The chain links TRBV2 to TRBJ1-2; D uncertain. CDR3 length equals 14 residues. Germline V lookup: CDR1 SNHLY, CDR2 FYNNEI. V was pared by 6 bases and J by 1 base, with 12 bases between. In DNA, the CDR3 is TGTGCCAGCAGAATTCCAGGTTTTAACTATGGCTACACCTTC. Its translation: CASRIPGFNYGYTF.

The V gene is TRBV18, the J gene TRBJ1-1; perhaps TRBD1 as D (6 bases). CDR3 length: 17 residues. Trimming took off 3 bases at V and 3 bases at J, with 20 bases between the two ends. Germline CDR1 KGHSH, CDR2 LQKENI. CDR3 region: CASSPTWSLQGYTEAFF. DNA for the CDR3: TGTGCCAGCTCACCGACCTGGTCGCTACAGGGATACACTGAAGCTTTCTTT.